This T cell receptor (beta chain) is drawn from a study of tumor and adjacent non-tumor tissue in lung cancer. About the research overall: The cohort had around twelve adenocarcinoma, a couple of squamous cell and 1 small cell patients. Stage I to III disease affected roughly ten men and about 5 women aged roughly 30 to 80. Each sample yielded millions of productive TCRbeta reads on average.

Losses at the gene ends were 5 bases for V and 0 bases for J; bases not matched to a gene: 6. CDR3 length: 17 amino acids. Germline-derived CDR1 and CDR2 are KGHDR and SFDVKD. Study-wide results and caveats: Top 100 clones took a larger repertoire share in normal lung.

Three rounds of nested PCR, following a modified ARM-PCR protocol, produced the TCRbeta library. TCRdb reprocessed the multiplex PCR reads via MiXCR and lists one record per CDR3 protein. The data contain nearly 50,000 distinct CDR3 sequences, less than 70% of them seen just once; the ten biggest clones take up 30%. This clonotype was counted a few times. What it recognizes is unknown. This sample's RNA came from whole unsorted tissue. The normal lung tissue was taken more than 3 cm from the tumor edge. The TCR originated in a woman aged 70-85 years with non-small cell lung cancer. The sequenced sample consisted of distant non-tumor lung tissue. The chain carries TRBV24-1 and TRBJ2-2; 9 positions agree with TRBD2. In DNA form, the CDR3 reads TGTGCCACCAGTGCCGCACTAGCGGGCCCGAACACCGGGGAGCTGTTTTTT. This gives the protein CATSAALAGPNTGELFF.